This entry is about one TCR beta chain. Its antigen remains unidentified. Germline lookup yields CDR1 DFQATT and CDR2 SNEGSKA (reference sequence). Between the trimmed V and J ends, which lost 6 bases and 5 bases, there was a span of 13 bases. The CDR3 spans 12 residues. The data belong to a study of blood T cells in healthy people across ages. Study-wide points: Roughly linear declines in TCR beta diversity per million T cells occurred with age.

Then a second PCR, running about 6 to 12 cycles, was carried out with a sample-barcoded 5' primer and a J-beta primer mix. From the 5' RACE reads, TCRdb called clonotypes with MiXCR, one entry per CDR3 protein. Of 1.5 million to 2 million distinct CDR3 sequences listed, about two fifths are singletons. This TCR derives from a human donor in good health. Specimen: blood. The rearrangement links TRBV20-1 to TRBJ1-2; D is unclear. CDR3 in DNA: TGCAGTGCCAGATATTTCGGATATGGCTACACCTTC. Translating it yields CSARYFGYGYTF.